This T cell receptor beta chain derives from a study of CD8+CD57+ T cells in acquired aplastic anemia. Study-wide context: When averaged, DNA from sorted CD4+ and CD8+ cells came to 2.5 to 4 ug.

Deletions cut 8 bases from V and 11 bases from J, with 21 bases between. CDR3 length: 15 residues. The germline V gene encodes CDR1 KGHDR and CDR2 SFDVKD. For CDR3 and TCR beta VDJ profiling, genomic DNA was the template used. Using its own MiXCR run on the reads, TCRdb lists one record per CDR3 protein. In the table there are 200,000 or so distinct CDR3 sequences, 64% of which are singletons. The TCR comes from a human donor with severe aplastic anemia or a healthy control (not recorded which). Sequencing was carried out using sorted CD4+, CD8+, or CD8+CD57+ T cells (not recorded which) from PBMCs. The chain carries TRBV24-1 and TRBJ2-6; possible D gene TRBD1, 5 bases. CDR3 bases: TGTGCCACCACCCTCGTACCGGACAAAGCTGACGTCCTGACTTTC. Translated, it gives CATTLVPDKADVLTF.